The source of this T cell receptor (beta chain) is a study of shared clonotypes between healthy human individuals. Combination of CD45RO+ cells with CCR7-negative CD45RA+ TemRA cells was used for CD8 memory. TCRdb keeps only in-frame clones here, not all; method: immunoSEQ multiplex PCR. This sample has 90,000 to 150,000 clones, with over 65% found just once. The CDR3 contains 18 residues. The ends were cut back, 4 bases at V and 10 bases at J, with 28 bases in the middle. Germline V CDR1 and CDR2: MGHDK, SYGVNS. This sequence originates from a woman between 25 and 40 years old in good health. The sequenced sample was memory CD8+ T cells sorted from blood. Subset denoted: CD45RO+ cells pooled with CCR7-negative TemRA cells. The chain recombines TRBV25-1 with TRBJ1-4; D is perhaps TRBD1 (5 bases). CDR3 in DNA: TGTGCCAGCAGTGCCCCCTGGGGGGAGGAGGTTTTTTTTGGAAAACTGTTTTTT. This translates into CASSAPWGEEVFFGKLFF.